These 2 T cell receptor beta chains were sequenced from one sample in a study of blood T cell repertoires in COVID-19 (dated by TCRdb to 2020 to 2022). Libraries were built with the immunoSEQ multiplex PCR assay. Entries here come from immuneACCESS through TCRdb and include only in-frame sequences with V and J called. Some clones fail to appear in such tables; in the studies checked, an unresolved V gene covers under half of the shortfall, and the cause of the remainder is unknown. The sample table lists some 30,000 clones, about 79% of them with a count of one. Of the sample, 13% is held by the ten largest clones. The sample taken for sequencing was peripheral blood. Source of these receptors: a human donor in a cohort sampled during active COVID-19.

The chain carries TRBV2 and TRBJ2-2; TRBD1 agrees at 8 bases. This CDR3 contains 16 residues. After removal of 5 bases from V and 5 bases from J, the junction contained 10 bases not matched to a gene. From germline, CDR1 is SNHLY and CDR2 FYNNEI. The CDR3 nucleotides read TGTGCCAGCAGTTTATTTACAGGGGGGAGTACCGGGGAGCTGTTTTTT. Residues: CASSLFTGGSTGELFF.

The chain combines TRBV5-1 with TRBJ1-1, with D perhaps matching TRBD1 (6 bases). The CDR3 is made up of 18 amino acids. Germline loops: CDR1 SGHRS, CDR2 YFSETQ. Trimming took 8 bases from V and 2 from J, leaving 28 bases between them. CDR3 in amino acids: CARLHQSPGAYINTEAFF. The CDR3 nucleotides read TGCGCCAGGTTACATCAATCTCCAGGGGCTTATATAAACACTGAAGCTTTCTTT.